The 11 T cell receptor beta chains listed next were all sequenced from one sample in a study of cytomegalovirus exposure and HLA in healthy donors. The PCR made use of 60 Vbeta and 13 Jbeta primers. Libraries were prepared by immunoSEQ multiplex PCR; TCRdb keeps only in-frame clonotypes and omits some of them. The sample lists under 150,000 clones; roughly 80% were seen once. The sequenced sample consisted of PBMCs. The source of these receptors is a man aged 40-49 years in good health and CMV-seronegative.

The rearrangement links TRBV19 to TRBJ2-7; D is perhaps TRBD2 (6 bases). Trimming removed 5 bases at V and 3 bases at J, with 11 bases between. The CDR3 contains 13 residues. The germline gives CDR1 LNHDA, CDR2 SQIVND (reference sequence). CDR3 in DNA: TGTGCCAGTAGTGTGACTAGTGTCTACGAGCAGTACTTC. Protein sequence: CASSVTSVYEQYF.

This clone was seen only once. The chain joins TRBV2 to TRBJ1-2; 8 nucleotides line up with TRBD1. The CDR3 sequence is 16 residues long. Germline values: CDR1 SNHLY, CDR2 FYNNEI. Trimming at V came to 6 bases and at J to 4 bases, leaving 13 bases not matched to a gene. CDR3 in amino acids: CASRRAQQGGIYGYTF. CDR3 DNA sequence: TGTGCCAGCAGACGAGCCCAACAGGGGGGAATCTATGGCTACACCTTC.

This rearrangement joins TRBV5-1 to TRBJ1-4; 8 nucleotides align to TRBD1. Germline CDR1 is SGHRS and CDR2 is YFSETQ. V was pared by 4 bases and J by 7 bases, with 9 bases of the junction left unmatched. The CDR3 runs to 15 residues. This CDR3 is CASSQPGQVGEKLFF. The CDR3 region has the DNA TGCGCCAGCAGCCAACCGGGACAGGTTGGTGAAAAACTGTTTTTT.

This clone is a singleton in its sample. The chain combines TRBV5-1 with TRBJ2-2; D remains unclear. Germline values: CDR1 SGHRS, CDR2 YFSETQ. Trimming pared 0 bases from V and 6 bases from J, leaving 12 bases between. This CDR3 region has 15 residues. The CDR3 coding sequence is TGCGCCAGCAGCTTGGACATCGCTCGGGCCGGGGAGCTGTTTTTT. Encoded protein: CASSLDIARAGELFF.

The genes are TRBV7-9 and TRBJ2-1; D gene ambiguous. The germline V gene has CDR1 SEHNR and CDR2 FQNEAQ (reference sequence). V lost 0 bases and J 4 bases, leaving 7 bases between the germline ends. The CDR3 covers 14 residues. The CDR3 spells CASSLAVQYNEQFF. The CDR3 nucleotides read TGTGCCAGCAGCTTAGCGGTGCAGTACAATGAGCAGTTCTTC.

J is TRBJ1-3 and V is TRBV9; 10 bases line up with TRBD1. The CDR3 sequence is 16 residues long. Germline trimming cut 3 bases from V and 2 bases from J; bases unmatched to any gene: 5. From germline, CDR1 is SGDLS and CDR2 YYNGEE. The CDR3 nucleotides read TGTGCCAGCAGCGGACGACAGGGGGCCCCTGGAAACACCATATATTTT. Its protein is CASSGRQGAPGNTIYF.

The rearrangement joins TRBV4-3 to TRBJ1-4; D remains unclear. CDR3 size: 15 residues. V lost 1 base and J 4 bases, leaving 10 bases between the germline ends. Germline-derived CDR1 and CDR2 are LGHNA and YSLEER. CDR3 DNA sequence: TGCGCCAGCAGCCAAGGGGCAGCTCGTAATGAAAAACTGTTTTTT. It encodes CASSQGAARNEKLFF.

This chain links TRBV2 with TRBJ1-5; D gene unclear. This CDR3 is built from 16 residues. Germline V lookup: CDR1 SNHLY, CDR2 FYNNEI. Trimming removed 8 bases at V and 0 bases at J, with 17 bases between. CDR3 DNA sequence: TGTGCCAGCTCTTGGCAGCGCGTTAATAGCAATCAGCCCCAGCATTTT. Amino acid sequence: CASSWQRVNSNQPQHF.

V is TRBV10-3 and J is TRBJ1-1; no clear D gene. CDR3 length: 13 amino acids. CDR1 ENHRY and CDR2 SYGVKD come from the germline V gene. Trimming took off 10 bases at V and 7 bases at J, with 19 bases between the two ends. DNA for the CDR3: TGTGCCACCACGTTAAGTTTAGAGCGTGAAGCTTTCTTT. This translates into CATTLSLEREAFF.

The chain joins TRBV4-3 to TRBJ1-1, with unresolved D. V was pared by 1 base and J by 0 bases, with 9 bases between. Looked up from germline, CDR1 is LGHNA and CDR2 is YSLEER. The CDR3 has 15 residues. CDR3 protein: CASSQGSVMNTEAFF. As DNA, the CDR3 is TGCGCCAGCAGCCAAGGTTCGGTAATGAACACTGAAGCTTTCTTT.

This chain joins TRBV7-2 and TRBJ2-7; TRBD1 agrees at 7 bases. The CDR3 length is 12 residues. With 3 bases clipped from V and 6 bases from J, the junction kept 2 bases outside the gene matches. Per germline, CDR1 SGHTA and CDR2 FQGNSA. CDR3 nucleotide sequence: TGTGCCAGCAGCTTCTACAGGGGCGAGCAGTACTTC. Translating it yields CASSFYRGEQYF.